Sequencing of this T cell receptor beta chain was carried out in a study of identical twins. Study results and limitations: Because invariant MAIT and iNKT cells could be present, zero-insertion analyses could be partly confounded. Reduced insertions were recorded for abundant cord blood beta clonotypes, with no such pattern in memory repertoires. The study found weaker excess twin sharing in beta out-of-frame sequences.

Regarding this clonotype: What it binds is unknown.

With template switching, a universal primer site was added, and the cDNA carried unique molecular identifiers. Via MiXCR, TCRdb re-called the 5' RACE reads, giving one row per CDR3 protein. Altogether 1.5 million to 2 million distinct CDR3 sequences are present, under 35% being singletons, with the ten largest covering about 0.3%. J was trimmed by 4 bases and V by 5 bases; bases with no gene match: 6. Germline CDR1 reads SGHAT; CDR2 reads FQNNGV. The CDR3 consists of 15 residues. This sequence originates from a newborn girl in good health. The gene calls are TRBV11-2 and TRBJ2-1, with 9 nucleotides matching TRBD2. The sequenced sample was cord blood. Here the CDR3 reads CASSSLSGGYNEQFF. The CDR3 DNA reads as TGTGCCAGCAGCAGCCTTAGCGGGGGTTACAATGAGCAGTTCTTC. Full variable domain (missing parts from reference TRBV11-2 and TRBJ2-1): EAGVAQSPRYKIIEKRQSVAFWCNPISGHATLYWYQQILGQGPKLLIQFQNNGVVDDSQLPKDRFSAERLKGVDSTLKIQPAKLEDSAVYLCASSSLSGGYNEQFFGPGTRLTVL.